The 21 T cell receptor beta chains in this list originate from one sample, sequenced in a study of cytomegalovirus exposure and HLA in healthy donors. Primers for the PCR totalled 60 Vbeta and 13 Jbeta. Assay used: immunoSEQ multiplex PCR; TCRdb lists only in-frame clones, some missing. The table records a few hundred thousand clones, just over 70% of them present only once. Sequenced input: PBMCs. The source is a female donor in good health and CMV-seronegative.

A few counts support this clone. The rearrangement uses TRBV5-1 and TRBJ2-7; D is possibly TRBD2 (6 bases). Per the germline V gene, CDR1 is SGHRS and CDR2 is YFSETQ. The CDR3 covers 15 residues. V gave up 4 bases and J gave up 6 bases, with 20 bases separating them. CDR3 sequence reads: CASSPSITSKGEQYF. The CDR3 DNA is TGCGCCAGCAGCCCATCTATTACTAGCAAGGGCGAGCAGTACTTC.

This clone was counted only a few times. This chain links TRBV2 with TRBJ1-4, with D possibly being TRBD1 (5 bases). The germline V and J ends were trimmed by 7 bases and 4 bases, with 10 bases remaining between them. Germline CDR1 reads SNHLY; CDR2 reads FYNNEI. The CDR3 has 13 residues. CDR3 nucleotide sequence: TGTGCCAGCAAGACAGCGGGTAATGAAAAACTGTTTTTT. It translates to CASKTAGNEKLFF.

This rearrangement joins TRBV28 to TRBJ2-5; no clear D. The J call could be wrong; TRBJ2-7 is a better fit for the DNA end. This CDR3 is built from 15 residues. In germline, CDR1 is MDHEN, CDR2 SYDVKM. The CDR3 DNA reads as TGTGCCAGCAGTTTACTAGACGAGCAGTCTGACGAGCAGTACTTC. Amino acids: CASSLLDEQSDEQYF.

V and J are TRBV9 and TRBJ2-1; 7 bases agree with TRBD2. Trimming took 0 bases from V and 0 from J; bases not matched to a gene: 3. This CDR3 has 16 residues. The V gene's germline CDR1 is SGDLS and CDR2 YYNGEE. CDR3 coding DNA: TGTGCCAGCAGCGTAGATGCGGGAGTCTCCTACAATGAGCAGTTCTTC. Protein sequence: CASSVDAGVSYNEQFF.

This chain links TRBV19 with TRBJ2-2; 7 bases map to TRBD1. The germline V gene encodes CDR1 LNHDA and CDR2 SQIVND (reference sequence). Trimming at V came to 5 bases and at J to 2 bases, leaving 5 bases not matched to a gene. The CDR3 runs 15 residues. DNA of the CDR3: TGTGCCAGTAGTTTTCAGGGGGACAACACCGGGGAGCTGTTTTTT. Residues: CASSFQGDNTGELFF.

Comments on this clone: This specimen includes other DNA sequences encoding the same CDR3. CDR3 residues: CATEAGGTTGEQYF. The CDR3 DNA sequence: TGTGCCACCGAAGCGGGAGGCACCACGGGCGAGCAGTACTTC. The chain uses TRBV2 and TRBJ2-7; 9 bases are shared with TRBD2. The CDR3 runs to 14 residues. From germline, CDR1 is SNHLY and CDR2 FYNNEI. J lost 6 bases, V lost 10 bases, and 13 bases had no gene match.

This chain links TRBV28 with TRBJ1-1; D gene ambiguous. The V end was cut by 2 bases, the J end by 2 bases, with 9 bases between. This CDR3 has 14 residues. The germline gives CDR1 MDHEN, CDR2 SYDVKM. DNA of the CDR3: TGTGCCAGCAGTTTAGTGAACAAAAACACTGAAGCTTTCTTT. Amino acids: CASSLVNKNTEAFF.

This sequence joins TRBV5-1 and TRBJ2-5; a weak D match, TRBD1 (6 bases). The DNA end is more similar to TRBJ2-7, so the J call may be wrong. The CDR3 contains 15 residues. Germline-derived CDR1 and CDR2 are SGHRS and YFSETQ. In DNA, the CDR3 is TGCGCCAGCAGCCCCGGGACAATCCCCTCCTACGAGCAGTACTTC. Protein product: CASSPGTIPSYEQYF.

The sample holds one count of this clone. The V and J genes are TRBV19 and TRBJ2-2; D perhaps matches TRBD1 (6 bases). V was pared by 5 bases and J by 6 bases, with 13 bases between. The CDR3 is 14 residues long. Germline values: CDR1 LNHDA, CDR2 SQIVND (reference sequence). Here the CDR3 reads CASSPRQVAGELFF. CDR3 in DNA: TGTGCCAGTAGTCCGAGACAGGTTGCCGGGGAGCTGTTTTTT. The entire variable domain, with the rest obtained from reference TRBV19 and TRBJ2-2, is as follows: DGGITQSPKYLFRKEGQNVTLSCEQNLNHDAMYWYRQDPGQGLRLIYYSQIVNDFQKGDIAEGYSVSREKKESFPLTVTSAQKNPTAFYLCASSPRQVAGELFFGEGSRLTVL.

This clone was picked up one time. The chain uses TRBV9 and TRBJ2-5, with 8 bases that match TRBD2. This CDR3 has 18 amino acids. The V and J ends lost 0 bases and 2 bases, in that order; junction bases with no gene match: 12. Germline-derived CDR1 and CDR2 are SGDLS and YYNGEE. CDR3 sequence: CASSVAGAGAGEQETQYF. Written as DNA, the CDR3 is TGTGCCAGCAGCGTAGCTGGAGCGGGAGCGGGTGAGCAAGAGACCCAGTACTTC.

The rearrangement links TRBV15 to TRBJ2-5, with TRBD2 as a possible D gene (5 bases). The CDR3 runs 16 residues. The germline V gene encodes CDR1 LNHNV and CDR2 YYDKDF (reference sequence). V dropped 0 bases and J dropped 4 bases, with 15 bases sitting between them. CDR3 sequence reads: CATSRDIVGVGETQYF. CDR3 coding DNA: TGTGCCACCAGCAGAGATATTGTGGGAGTAGGAGAGACCCAGTACTTC.

This clone has a handful of counts. The chain links TRBV14 to TRBJ1-6; D gene unclear. Germline V lookup: CDR1 SGHDN, CDR2 FVKESK. Deletions cut 4 bases from V and 7 bases from J, with 17 bases between. The CDR3 runs to 16 residues. Here the CDR3 DNA reads TGTGCCAGCAGCCCTATGGGGAGGACGATCAATTCACCCCTCCACTTT. This gives the protein CASSPMGRTINSPLHF.

Only one count was recorded for this clone. The V call is TRBV15, the J call TRBJ2-3; D not resolved. The CDR3 length is 14 residues. CDR1 is LNHNV, CDR2 YYDKDF, per germline (reference sequence). Trimming removed 3 bases from V and 0 bases from J, with 7 bases in between. The CDR3 loop reads CATSSLTSTDTQYF. For the CDR3, the DNA is TGTGCCACCAGCAGCCTAACTAGCACAGATACGCAGTATTTT.

The chain has TRBV6-5 and TRBJ1-1; 7 nucleotides agree with TRBD1. V dropped 5 bases and J dropped 7; count of bases not matched to a gene: 4. Germline CDR1 MNHEY, CDR2 SVGAGI. The CDR3 length is 12 residues. The CDR3 DNA sequence: TGTGCCAGCAGTCGTAACAGGGGTGAAGCTTTCTTT. Translation gives CASSRNRGEAFF.

With regard to this clone: In the same sample, other DNA sequences code for this CDR3. The chain employs TRBV7-9 and TRBJ1-1, with D perhaps matching TRBD1 (5 bases). Germline lookup yields CDR1 SEHNR and CDR2 FQNEAQ (reference sequence). Trimming cost V 3 bases and J 1 base, with 6 bases left between them. The CDR3 covers 13 residues. The CDR3 sequence: CASSLGQNTEAFF. The CDR3 region has the DNA TGTGCCAGCAGCTTGGGGCAGAACACTGAAGCTTTCTTT.

This clone turned up a few times. The chain recombines TRBV5-4 with TRBJ2-2, with TRBD2 matching 7 bases. In germline, CDR1 is SGHNT, CDR2 YYREEE (reference sequence). The length of the CDR3 is 15 residues. Trimming took 4 bases from V and 9 from J; bases not matched to a gene: 12. Written as DNA, the CDR3 is TGTGCCAGCAGCCCCGGGACTAAAACTAGCAGGGAGCTGTTTTTT. Translation gives CASSPGTKTSRELFF.

The table lists this clone with a count of one. This chain uses TRBV4-1 with TRBJ2-7; TRBD1 matches at 7 bases. The germline V gene has CDR1 MGHRA and CDR2 YSYEKL. The trim removed 4 bases at V and 5 bases at J, leaving 8 bases unmatched. This CDR3 region has 14 residues. The CDR3: CASSLGTAYDEQYF. CDR3 nucleotide sequence: TGCGCCAGCAGCCTCGGGACAGCCTACGACGAGCAGTACTTC.

The CDR3 DNA sequence: TGTGCCACACACCAGGGGGCCTTAGCCAAAAACATTCAGTACTTC. Its protein product is CATHQGALAKNIQYF. This sequence joins TRBV7-2 and TRBJ2-4, with 8 bases that match TRBD1. The V segment lost 10 bases and the J segment 0 bases; nucleotides outside the gene matches: 8. CDR1 and CDR2 from the germline V gene are SGHTA and FQGNSA. CDR3 length equals 15 residues.

The chain employs TRBV4-1 and TRBJ2-5; the D gene is possibly TRBD2 (5 bases). Near its end, the DNA agrees better with TRBJ2-7, so the J call may be wrong. The CDR3 spans 14 residues. The germline V gene encodes CDR1 MGHRA and CDR2 YSYEKL. The CDR3, as DNA: TGCGCCAGCAGCCCGCGGACGGGGTCCTACGAGCAGTACTTC. Amino acid sequence: CASSPRTGSYEQYF.

Only a few counts were recorded for this clone. This chain connects TRBV2 to TRBJ1-4; 7 bases line up with TRBD1. The germline V gene encodes CDR1 SNHLY and CDR2 FYNNEI. This CDR3 region has 14 residues. Germline trimming cut 4 bases from V and 8 bases from J; bases unmatched to any gene: 7. The CDR3: CASSGRQGPEKLFF. CDR3 DNA: TGTGCCAGCAGTGGGCGACAGGGTCCCGAAAAACTGTTTTTT. The full variable domain, completed using reference TRBV2 and TRBJ1-4, is EPEVTQTPSHQVTQMGQEVILRCVPISNHLYFYWYRQILGQKVEFLVSFYNNEISEKSEIFDDQFSVERPDGSNFTLKIRSTKLEDSAMYFCASSGRQGPEKLFFGSGTQLSVL.

The V gene is TRBV25-1, the J gene TRBJ2-2; 8 nucleotides align to TRBD2. Germline CDR1 and CDR2: MGHDK and SYGVNS. Losses at the gene ends were 6 bases for V and 4 bases for J; bases not matched to a gene: 13. This CDR3 is built from 17 residues. The DNA for the CDR3 is TGTGCCAGCAGCGAGAGCAGCGGGAGAGTTGGCACCGGGGAGCTGTTTTTT. Translation gives CASSESSGRVGTGELFF.